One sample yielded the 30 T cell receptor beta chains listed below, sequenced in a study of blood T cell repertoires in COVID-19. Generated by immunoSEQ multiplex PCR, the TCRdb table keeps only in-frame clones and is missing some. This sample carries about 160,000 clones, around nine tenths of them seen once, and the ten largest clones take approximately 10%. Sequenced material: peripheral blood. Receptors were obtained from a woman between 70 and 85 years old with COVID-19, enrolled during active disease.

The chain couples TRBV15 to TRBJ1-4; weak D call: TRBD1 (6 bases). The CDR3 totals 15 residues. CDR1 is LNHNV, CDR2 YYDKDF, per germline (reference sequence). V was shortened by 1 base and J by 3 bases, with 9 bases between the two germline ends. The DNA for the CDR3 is TGTGCCACCAGCAGAGGGACAGCTCCTAATGAAAAACTGTTTTTT. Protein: CATSRGTAPNEKLFF.

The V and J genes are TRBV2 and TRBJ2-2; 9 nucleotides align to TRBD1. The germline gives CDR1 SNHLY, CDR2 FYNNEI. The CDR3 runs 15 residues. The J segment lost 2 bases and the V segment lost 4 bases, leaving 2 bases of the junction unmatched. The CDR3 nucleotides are TGTGCCAGCAGTGGGACAGGGGCAAACACCGGGGAGCTGTTTTTT. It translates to CASSGTGANTGELFF.

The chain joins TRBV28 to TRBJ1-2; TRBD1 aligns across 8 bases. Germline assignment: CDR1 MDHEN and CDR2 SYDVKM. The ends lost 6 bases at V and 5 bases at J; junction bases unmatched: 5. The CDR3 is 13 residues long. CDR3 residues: CASRTGTGYGYTF. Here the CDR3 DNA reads TGTGCCAGCAGAACCGGGACAGGTTATGGCTACACCTTC.

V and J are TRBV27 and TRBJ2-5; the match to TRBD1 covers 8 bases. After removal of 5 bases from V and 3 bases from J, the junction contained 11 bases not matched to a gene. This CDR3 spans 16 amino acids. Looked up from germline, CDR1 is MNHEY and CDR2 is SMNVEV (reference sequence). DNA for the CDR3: TGTGCCAGCAGTAAAAGGGCCCGGACAGGGAAAGAGACCCAGTACTTC. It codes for CASSKRARTGKETQYF.

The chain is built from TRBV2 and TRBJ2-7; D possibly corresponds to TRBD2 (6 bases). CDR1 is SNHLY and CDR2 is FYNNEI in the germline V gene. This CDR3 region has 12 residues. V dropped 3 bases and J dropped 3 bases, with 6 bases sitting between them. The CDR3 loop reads CASSDGGYEQYF. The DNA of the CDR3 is TGTGCCAGCAGTGACGGGGGCTACGAGCAGTACTTC.

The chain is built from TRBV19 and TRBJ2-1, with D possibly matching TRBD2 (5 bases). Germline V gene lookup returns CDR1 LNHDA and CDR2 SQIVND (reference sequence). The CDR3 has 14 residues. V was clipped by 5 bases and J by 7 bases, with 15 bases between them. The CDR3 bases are TGTGCCAGTAGTCAACGGAGGACCACGAATGAGCAGTTCTTC. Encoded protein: CASSQRRTTNEQFF.

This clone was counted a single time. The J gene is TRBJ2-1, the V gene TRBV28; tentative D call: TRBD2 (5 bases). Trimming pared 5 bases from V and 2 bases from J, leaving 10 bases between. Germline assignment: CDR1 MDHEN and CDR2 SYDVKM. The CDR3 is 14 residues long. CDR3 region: CASSPPGTYNEQFF. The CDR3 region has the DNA TGTGCCAGCAGTCCTCCGGGAACCTACAATGAGCAGTTCTTC.

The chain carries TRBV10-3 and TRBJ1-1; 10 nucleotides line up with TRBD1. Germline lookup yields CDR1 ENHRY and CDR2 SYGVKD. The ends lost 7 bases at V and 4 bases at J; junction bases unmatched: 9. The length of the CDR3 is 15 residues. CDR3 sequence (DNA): TGTGCCATCAACCCTGACAGGGGGCTGAGCACTGAAGCTTTCTTT. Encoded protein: CAINPDRGLSTEAFF.

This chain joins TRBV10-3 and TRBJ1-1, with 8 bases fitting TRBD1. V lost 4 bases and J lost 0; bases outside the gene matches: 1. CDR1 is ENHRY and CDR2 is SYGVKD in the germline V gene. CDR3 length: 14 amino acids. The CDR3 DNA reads TGTGCCATCAGTGGGACAGGGATGAACACTGAAGCTTTCTTT. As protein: CAISGTGMNTEAFF.

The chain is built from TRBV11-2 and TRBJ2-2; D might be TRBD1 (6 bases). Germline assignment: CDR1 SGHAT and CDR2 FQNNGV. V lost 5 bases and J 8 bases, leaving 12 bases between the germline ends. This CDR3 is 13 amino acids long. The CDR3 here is CASSEQGRGELFF. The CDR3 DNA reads TGTGCCAGCAGCGAACAGGGTCGTGGGGAGCTGTTTTTT.

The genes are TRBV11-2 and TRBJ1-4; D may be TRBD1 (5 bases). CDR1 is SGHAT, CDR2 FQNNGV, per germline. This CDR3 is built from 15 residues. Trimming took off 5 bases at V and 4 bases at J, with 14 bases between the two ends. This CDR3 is CASSATRANNEKLFF. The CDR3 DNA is TGTGCCAGCAGCGCAACCAGGGCAAATAATGAAAAACTGTTTTTT.

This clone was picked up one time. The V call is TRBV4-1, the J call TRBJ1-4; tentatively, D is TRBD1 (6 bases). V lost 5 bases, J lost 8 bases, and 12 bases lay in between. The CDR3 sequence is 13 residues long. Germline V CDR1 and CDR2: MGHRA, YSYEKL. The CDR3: CASSRDRKEKLFF. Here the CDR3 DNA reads TGCGCCAGCAGCAGAGACAGGAAGGAAAAACTGTTTTTT.

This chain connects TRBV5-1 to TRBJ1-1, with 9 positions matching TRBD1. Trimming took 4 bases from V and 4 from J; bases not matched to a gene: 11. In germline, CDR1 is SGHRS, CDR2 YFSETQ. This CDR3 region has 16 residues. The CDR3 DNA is TGCGCCAGCAGCCCCGTTACAGGGGGCTGGAGCACTGAAGCTTTCTTT. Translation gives CASSPVTGGWSTEAFF.

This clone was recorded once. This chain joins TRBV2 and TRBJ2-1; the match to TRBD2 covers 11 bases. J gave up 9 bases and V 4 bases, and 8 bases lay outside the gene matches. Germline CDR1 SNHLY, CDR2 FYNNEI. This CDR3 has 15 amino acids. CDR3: CASSGLAGGHGEQFF. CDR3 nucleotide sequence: TGTGCCAGCAGTGGATTAGCGGGGGGGCATGGTGAGCAGTTCTTC.

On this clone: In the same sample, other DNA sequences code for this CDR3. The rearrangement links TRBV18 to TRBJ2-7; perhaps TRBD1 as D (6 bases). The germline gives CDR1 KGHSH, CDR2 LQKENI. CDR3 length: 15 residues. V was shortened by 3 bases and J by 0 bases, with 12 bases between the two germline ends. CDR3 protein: CASSPGTGPSYEQYF. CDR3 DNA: TGTGCCAGCTCACCGGGTACAGGGCCCTCCTACGAGCAGTACTTC.

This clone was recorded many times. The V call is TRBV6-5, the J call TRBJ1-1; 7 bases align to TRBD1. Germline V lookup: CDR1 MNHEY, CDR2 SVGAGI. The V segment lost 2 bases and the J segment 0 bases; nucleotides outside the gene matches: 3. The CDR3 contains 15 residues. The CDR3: CASSYQGQLNTEAFF. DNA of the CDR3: TGTGCCAGCAGTTACCAGGGACAGTTGAACACTGAAGCTTTCTTT.

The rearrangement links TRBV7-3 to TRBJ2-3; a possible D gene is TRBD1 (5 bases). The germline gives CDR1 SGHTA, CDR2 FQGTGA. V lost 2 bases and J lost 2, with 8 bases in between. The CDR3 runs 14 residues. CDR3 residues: CASSLAGHTDTQYF. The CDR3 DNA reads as TGTGCCAGCAGCTTAGCAGGGCACACAGATACGCAGTATTTT.

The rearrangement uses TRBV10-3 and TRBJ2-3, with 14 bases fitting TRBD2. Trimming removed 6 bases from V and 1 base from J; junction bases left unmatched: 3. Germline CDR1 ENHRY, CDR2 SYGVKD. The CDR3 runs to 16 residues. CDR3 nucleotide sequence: TGTGCCATCAGCCTGACTAGCGGGGGGGGCACAGATACGCAGTATTTT. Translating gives CAISLTSGGGTDTQYF.

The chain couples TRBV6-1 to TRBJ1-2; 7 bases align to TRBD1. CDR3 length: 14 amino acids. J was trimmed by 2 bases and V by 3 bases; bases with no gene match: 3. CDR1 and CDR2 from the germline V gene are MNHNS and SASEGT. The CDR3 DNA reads TGTGCCAGCAGTGACCCACAGGGGAACTATGGCTACACCTTC. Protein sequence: CASSDPQGNYGYTF.

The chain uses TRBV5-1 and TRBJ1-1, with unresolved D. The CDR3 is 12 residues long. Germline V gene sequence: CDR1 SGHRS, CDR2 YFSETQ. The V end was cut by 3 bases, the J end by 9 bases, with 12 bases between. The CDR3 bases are TGCGCCAGCAGCTCTACGTCCAGGAAAGCTTTCTTT. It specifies CASSSTSRKAFF.

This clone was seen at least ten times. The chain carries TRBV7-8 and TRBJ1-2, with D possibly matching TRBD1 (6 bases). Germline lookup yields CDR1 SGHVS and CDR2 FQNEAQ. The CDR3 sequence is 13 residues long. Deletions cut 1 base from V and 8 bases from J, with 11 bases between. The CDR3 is CASSLDAGVGYTF. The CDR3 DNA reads TGTGCCAGCAGCTTAGACGCAGGGGTGGGCTACACCTTC.

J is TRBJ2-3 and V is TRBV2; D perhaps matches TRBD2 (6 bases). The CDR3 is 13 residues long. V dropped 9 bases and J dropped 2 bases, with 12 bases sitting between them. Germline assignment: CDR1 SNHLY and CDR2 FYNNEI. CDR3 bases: TGTGCCAGTGGGACGGGGGTCACAGATACGCAGTATTTT. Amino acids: CASGTGVTDTQYF.

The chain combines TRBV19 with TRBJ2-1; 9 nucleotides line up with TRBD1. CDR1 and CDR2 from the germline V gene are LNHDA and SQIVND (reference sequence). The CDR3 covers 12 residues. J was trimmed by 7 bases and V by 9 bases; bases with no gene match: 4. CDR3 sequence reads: CASRDRVNEQFF. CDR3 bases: TGTGCCAGCCGGGACAGGGTAAATGAGCAGTTCTTC.

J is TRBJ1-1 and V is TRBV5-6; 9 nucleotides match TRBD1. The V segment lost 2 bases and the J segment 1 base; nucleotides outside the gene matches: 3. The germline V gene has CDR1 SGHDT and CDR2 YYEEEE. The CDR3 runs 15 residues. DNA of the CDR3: TGTGCCAGCAGCTTATTGACAGGGGGGAACACTGAAGCTTTCTTT. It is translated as CASSLLTGGNTEAFF.

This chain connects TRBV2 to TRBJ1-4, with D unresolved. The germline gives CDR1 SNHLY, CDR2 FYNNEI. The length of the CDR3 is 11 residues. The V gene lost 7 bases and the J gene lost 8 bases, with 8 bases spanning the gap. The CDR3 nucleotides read TGTGCCAGCATGATACGGGAAAAACTGTTTTTT. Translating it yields CASMIREKLFF.

The CDR3 bases are TGTGCCAGCAGTTACTCTGAGGCTGAGAGGGAGCTGTTTTTT. This codes for CASSYSEAERELFF. This sequence joins TRBV6-2 or TRBV6-3 and TRBJ2-2, with D hard to call. Germline CDR1 and CDR2: MNHEY and SVGEGT. V was cut by 0 bases and J by 9 bases, with 11 bases left in between. There are 14 residues in the CDR3.

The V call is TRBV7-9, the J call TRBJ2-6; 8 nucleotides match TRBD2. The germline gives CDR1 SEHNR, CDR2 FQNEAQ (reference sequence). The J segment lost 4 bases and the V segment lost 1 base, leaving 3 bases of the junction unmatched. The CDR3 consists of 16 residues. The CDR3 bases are TGTGCCAGCAGCTTAGTCGGGGGGGCCGGGGCCAACGTCCTGACTTTC. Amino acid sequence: CASSLVGGAGANVLTF.

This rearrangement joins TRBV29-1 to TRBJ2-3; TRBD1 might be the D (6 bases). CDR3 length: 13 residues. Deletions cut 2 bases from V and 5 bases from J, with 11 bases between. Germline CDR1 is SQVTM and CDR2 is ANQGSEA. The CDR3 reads CSVEQGNGDTQYF. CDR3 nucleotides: TGCAGCGTTGAACAGGGGAACGGAGATACGCAGTATTTT.

CDR3 bases: TGTGCCAGCTCACCCAGGGGGACTGGAAACACCATATATTTT. Translated, it gives CASSPRGTGNTIYF. The chain is built from TRBV18 and TRBJ1-3; 7 bases are shared with TRBD1. The length of the CDR3 is 14 residues. After removal of 3 bases from V and 2 bases from J, the junction contained 1 base not matched to a gene. The germline gives CDR1 KGHSH, CDR2 LQKENI. The variable domain in full, completed from reference TRBV18 and TRBJ1-3, reads NAGVMQNPRHLVRRRGQEARLRCSPMKGHSHVYWYRQLPEEGLKFMVYLQKENIIDESGMPKERFSAEFPKEGPSILRIQQVVRGDSAAYFCASSPRGTGNTIYFGEGSWLTVV.

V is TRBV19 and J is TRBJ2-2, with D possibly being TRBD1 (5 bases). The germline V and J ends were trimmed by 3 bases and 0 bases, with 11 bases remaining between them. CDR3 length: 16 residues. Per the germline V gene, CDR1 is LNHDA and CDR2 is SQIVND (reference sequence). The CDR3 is CASSINRTPNTGELFF. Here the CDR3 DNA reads TGTGCCAGTAGTATCAACAGGACACCGAACACCGGGGAGCTGTTTTTT.